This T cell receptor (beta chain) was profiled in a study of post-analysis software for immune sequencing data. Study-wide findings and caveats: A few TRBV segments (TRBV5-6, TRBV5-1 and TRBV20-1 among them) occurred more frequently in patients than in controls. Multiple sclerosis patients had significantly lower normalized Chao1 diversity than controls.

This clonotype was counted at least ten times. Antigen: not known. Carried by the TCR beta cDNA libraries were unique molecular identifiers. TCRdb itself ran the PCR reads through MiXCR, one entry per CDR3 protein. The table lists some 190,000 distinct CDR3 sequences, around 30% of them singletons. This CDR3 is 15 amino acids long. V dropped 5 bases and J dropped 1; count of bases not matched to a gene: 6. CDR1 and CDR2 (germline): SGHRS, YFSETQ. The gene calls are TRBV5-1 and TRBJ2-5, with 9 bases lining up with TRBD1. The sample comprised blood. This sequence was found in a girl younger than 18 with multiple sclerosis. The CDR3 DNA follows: TGCGCCAGCAGTTCCGGGACAGGGATCCAAGAGACCCAGTACTTC. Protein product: CASSSGTGIQETQYF. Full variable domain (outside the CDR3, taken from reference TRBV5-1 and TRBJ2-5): KAGVTQTPRYLIKTRGQQVTLSCSPISGHRSVSWYQQTPGQGLQFLFEYFSETQRNKGNFPGRFSGRQFSNSRSEMNVSTLELGDSALYLCASSSGTGIQETQYFGPGTRLLVL.